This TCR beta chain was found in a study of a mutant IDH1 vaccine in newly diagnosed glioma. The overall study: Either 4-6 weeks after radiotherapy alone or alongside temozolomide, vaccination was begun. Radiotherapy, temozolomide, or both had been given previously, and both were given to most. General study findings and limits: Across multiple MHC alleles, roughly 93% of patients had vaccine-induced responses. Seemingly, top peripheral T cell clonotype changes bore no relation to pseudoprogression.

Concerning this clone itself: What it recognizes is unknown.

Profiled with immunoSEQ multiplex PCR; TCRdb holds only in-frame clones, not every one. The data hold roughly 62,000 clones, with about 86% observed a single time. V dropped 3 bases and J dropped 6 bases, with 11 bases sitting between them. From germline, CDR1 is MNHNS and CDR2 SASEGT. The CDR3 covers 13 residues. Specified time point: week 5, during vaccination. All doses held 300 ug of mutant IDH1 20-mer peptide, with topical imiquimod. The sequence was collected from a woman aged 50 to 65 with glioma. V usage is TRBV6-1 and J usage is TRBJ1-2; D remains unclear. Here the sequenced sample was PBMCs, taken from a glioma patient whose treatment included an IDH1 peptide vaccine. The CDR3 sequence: CASSDPGSNGYTF. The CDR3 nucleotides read TGTGCCAGCAGTGACCCAGGCTCTAATGGCTACACCTTC.